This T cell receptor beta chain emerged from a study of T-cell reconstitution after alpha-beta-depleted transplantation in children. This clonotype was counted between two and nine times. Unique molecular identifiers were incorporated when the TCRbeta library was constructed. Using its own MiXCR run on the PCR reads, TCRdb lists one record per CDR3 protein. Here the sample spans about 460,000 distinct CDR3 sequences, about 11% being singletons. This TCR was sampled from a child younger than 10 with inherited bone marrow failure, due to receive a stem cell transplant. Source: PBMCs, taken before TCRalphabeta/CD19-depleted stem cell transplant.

CDR3 region: CASSLVGGVNYNEQFF. Written as DNA, the CDR3 is TGTGCCAGCAGCTTAGTTGGGGGAGTAAACTACAATGAGCAGTTCTTC. The chain has TRBV7-2 and TRBJ2-1, with D perhaps assigned TRBD1 or TRBD2 (5 bases each). The CDR3 covers 16 residues. V gave up 1 base and J gave up 3 bases, with 13 bases separating them. Germline values: CDR1 SGHTA, CDR2 FQGNSA.